A selection of T cell receptor beta chains follows, all from one sample in a study of cytomegalovirus exposure and HLA in healthy donors. TCRdb's copy holds only in-frame clones and misses some; the assay was immunoSEQ multiplex PCR. The sample contains 95,000 to 110,000 clones, around two thirds of which appear only once. The sequenced sample consisted of PBMCs. These receptors all come from a woman between 40 and 55 years old in good health and CMV-seropositive. CDR3s include the opening cysteine and the closing phenylalanine or tryptophan. The order of the fields is CDR3 DNA, CDR3 protein, clone size, D gene, J gene, V gene, CDR3 length. A D gene is named only where the DNA matches it firmly. Rows may omit the clone size; those that give it use once, few, many or a size class.

CDR3nt: TGTGCCAGCTCACCGGGGACAGGGGAGAGGACTGAAGCTTTCTTT; CDR3aa: CASSPGTGERTEAFF; abundance: NA; d_gene: TRBD1; j_gene: TRBJ1-1; v_gene: TRBV18; len: 15
CDR3nt: TGTGCCAGCAGCTTAGAAAGTATGCGGGGGGGAAGCACAGATACGCAGTATTTT; CDR3aa: CASSLESMRGGSTDTQYF; abundance: once; d_gene: TRBD2; j_gene: TRBJ2-3; v_gene: TRBV7-2; len: 18
CDR3nt: TGTGCCAGTAGAATCGGGACAAGCTCTGGAAACACCATATATTTT; CDR3aa: CASRIGTSSGNTIYF; abundance: NA; d_gene: NA; j_gene: TRBJ1-3; v_gene: TRBV19; len: 15
CDR3nt: TGTGCCAGCAGCTTTCAGGGCCAAGCCGGGGAGCTGTTTTTT; CDR3aa: CASSFQGQAGELFF; abundance: NA; d_gene: NA; j_gene: TRBJ2-2; v_gene: TRBV7-2; len: 14
CDR3nt: TGCAGCGTTGGACAGGGGGCGCCCAATGAGCAGTTCTTC; CDR3aa: CSVGQGAPNEQFF; abundance: NA; d_gene: TRBD1; j_gene: TRBJ2-1; v_gene: TRBV29-1; len: 13
CDR3nt: TGCGCCAGCAGCTGGGAGGGTCGAAGAAGTGAAGCTTTCTTT; CDR3aa: CASSWEGRRSEAFF; abundance: few; d_gene: NA; j_gene: TRBJ1-1; v_gene: TRBV5-1; len: 14
CDR3nt: TGTGCCAGCAGTGAAGGGGACAGAGCCTTTAATGAAAAACTGTTTTTT; CDR3aa: CASSEGDRAFNEKLFF; abundance: few; d_gene: TRBD1; j_gene: TRBJ1-4; v_gene: TRBV25-1; len: 16
CDR3nt: TGTGCCTGGAGCGGCGCAGGGAACTTGTTAGAAAAACTGTTTTTT; CDR3aa: CAWSGAGNLLEKLFF; abundance: NA; d_gene: NA; j_gene: TRBJ1-4; v_gene: TRBV30; len: 15
CDR3nt: TGTGCCAGCAGCGGGGGGGCAAACATTCAGTACTTC; CDR3aa: CASSGGANIQYF; abundance: NA; d_gene: TRBD2; j_gene: TRBJ2-4; v_gene: TRBV27; len: 12
CDR3nt: TGCGCCAGCAGCCAAACAGGGACTGGGGCCAACGTCCTGACTTTC; CDR3aa: CASSQTGTGANVLTF; abundance: NA; d_gene: NA; j_gene: TRBJ2-6; v_gene: TRBV4-1; len: 15
CDR3nt: TGTGCCTGGAGTGTGGAATGGAGGGACTCACCCCTCCACTTT; CDR3aa: CAWSVEWRDSPLHF; abundance: once; d_gene: NA; j_gene: TRBJ1-6; v_gene: TRBV30; len: 14
CDR3nt: TGTGCCAGTACCTCCGGAGGGACAGGGGGCGCAGATACGCAGTATTTT; CDR3aa: CASTSGGTGGADTQYF; abundance: NA; d_gene: TRBD1; j_gene: TRBJ2-3; v_gene: TRBV19; len: 16
CDR3nt: TGTGCCAGCTCACCGGGGGCGACTAATGAAAAACTGTTTTTT; CDR3aa: CASSPGATNEKLFF; abundance: NA; d_gene: NA; j_gene: TRBJ1-4; v_gene: TRBV18; len: 14
CDR3nt: TGCGCCAGCAGCTTGCACAGCTCCTATAATTCACCCCTCCACTTT; CDR3aa: CASSLHSSYNSPLHF; abundance: NA; d_gene: NA; j_gene: TRBJ1-6; v_gene: TRBV5-1; len: 15
CDR3nt: TGTGCCAGCAGTTACCAACAGTATAGCAATCAGCCCCAGCATTTT; CDR3aa: CASSYQQYSNQPQHF; abundance: NA; d_gene: NA; j_gene: TRBJ1-5; v_gene: TRBV6-6; len: 15
CDR3nt: TGTGCCAGCAGCTTGGGCGGCAAGGCAACCCACTACTACGAGCAGTACTTC; CDR3aa: CASSLGGKATHYYEQYF; abundance: once; d_gene: NA; j_gene: TRBJ2-7; v_gene: TRBV5-4; len: 17
CDR3nt: TGCGCCAGCAGCTTGCTCGCCAGGGTCGATGGCTACACCTTC; CDR3aa: CASSLLARVDGYTF; abundance: NA; d_gene: NA; j_gene: TRBJ1-2; v_gene: TRBV5-1; len: 14
CDR3nt: TGTGCCACCAGCTATACAGGGAGCAGCAATCAGCCCCAGCATTTT; CDR3aa: CATSYTGSSNQPQHF; abundance: NA; d_gene: NA; j_gene: TRBJ1-5; v_gene: TRBV15; len: 15
CDR3nt: TGTGCCAGCTCACCCGAAGAGACCCAGTACTTC; CDR3aa: CASSPEETQYF; abundance: NA; d_gene: NA; j_gene: TRBJ2-5; v_gene: TRBV18; len: 11
CDR3nt: TGTGCCAGCAGAGGACAGGGAGAGACCCAGTACTTC; CDR3aa: CASRGQGETQYF; abundance: NA; d_gene: TRBD1; j_gene: TRBJ2-5; v_gene: TRBV2; len: 12
CDR3nt: TGTGCCAGCAGTTCTAACAGGGTGAAAGGAAACACCATATATTTT; CDR3aa: CASSSNRVKGNTIYF; abundance: few; d_gene: NA; j_gene: TRBJ1-3; v_gene: TRBV6-6; len: 15
CDR3nt: TGTGCCAGCAGCTTAGCGGGACAGGACTACGAGCAGTACTTC; CDR3aa: CASSLAGQDYEQYF; abundance: few; d_gene: TRBD1; j_gene: TRBJ2-7; v_gene: TRBV7-9; len: 14
CDR3nt: TGTGCCAGCAGCTTCAACAGGGGCACAGATACGCAGTATTTT; CDR3aa: CASSFNRGTDTQYF; abundance: few; d_gene: NA; j_gene: TRBJ2-3; v_gene: TRBV11-2; len: 14
CDR3nt: TGTGCCAGCTCACCATCGGACAGGCTAGCGAACACTGAAGCTTTCTTT; CDR3aa: CASSPSDRLANTEAFF; abundance: NA; d_gene: TRBD1; j_gene: TRBJ1-1; v_gene: TRBV18; len: 16
CDR3nt: TGTGCCAGCTCACCAGATCTGGGCTCGAACACTGAAGCTTTCTTT; CDR3aa: CASSPDLGSNTEAFF; abundance: NA; d_gene: NA; j_gene: TRBJ1-1; v_gene: TRBV18; len: 15
CDR3nt: TGCAGCGTCACAGGGGGTTTAAAATTGGCTTTCTTT; CDR3aa: CSVTGGLKLAFF; abundance: NA; d_gene: TRBD1; j_gene: TRBJ1-1; v_gene: TRBV29-1; len: 12
CDR3nt: TGTGCCAGCAGGCCCGACAGGGCGAACACTGAAGCTTTCTTT; CDR3aa: CASRPDRANTEAFF; abundance: NA; d_gene: TRBD1; j_gene: TRBJ1-1; v_gene: TRBV4-2; len: 14